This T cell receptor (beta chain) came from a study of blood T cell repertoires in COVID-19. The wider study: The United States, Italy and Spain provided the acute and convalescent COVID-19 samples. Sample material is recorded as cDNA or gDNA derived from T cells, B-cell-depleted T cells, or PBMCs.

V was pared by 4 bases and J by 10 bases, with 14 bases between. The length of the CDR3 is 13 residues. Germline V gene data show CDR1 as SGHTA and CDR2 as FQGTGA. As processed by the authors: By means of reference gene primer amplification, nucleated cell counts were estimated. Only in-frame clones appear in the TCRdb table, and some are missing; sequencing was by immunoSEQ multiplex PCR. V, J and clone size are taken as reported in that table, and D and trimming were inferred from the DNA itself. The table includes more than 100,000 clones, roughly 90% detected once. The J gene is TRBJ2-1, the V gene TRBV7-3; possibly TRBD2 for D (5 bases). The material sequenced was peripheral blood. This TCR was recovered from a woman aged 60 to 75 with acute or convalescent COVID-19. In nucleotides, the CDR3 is TGTGCCAGCAGCTCGGGAACTAGATACGAGCAGTTCTTC. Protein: CASSSGTRYEQFF.